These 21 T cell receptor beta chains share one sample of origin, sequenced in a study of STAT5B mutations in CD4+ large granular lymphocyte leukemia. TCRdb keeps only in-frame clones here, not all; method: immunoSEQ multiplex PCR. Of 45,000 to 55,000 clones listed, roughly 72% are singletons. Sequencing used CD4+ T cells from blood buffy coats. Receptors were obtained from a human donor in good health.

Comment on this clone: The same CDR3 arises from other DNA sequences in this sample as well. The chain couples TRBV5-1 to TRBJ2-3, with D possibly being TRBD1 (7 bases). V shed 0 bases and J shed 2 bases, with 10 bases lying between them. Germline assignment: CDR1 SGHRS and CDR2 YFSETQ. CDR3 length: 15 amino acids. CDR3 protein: CASSLGQGLTDTQYF. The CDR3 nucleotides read TGCGCCAGCAGCTTGGGACAGGGACTCACAGATACGCAGTATTTT.

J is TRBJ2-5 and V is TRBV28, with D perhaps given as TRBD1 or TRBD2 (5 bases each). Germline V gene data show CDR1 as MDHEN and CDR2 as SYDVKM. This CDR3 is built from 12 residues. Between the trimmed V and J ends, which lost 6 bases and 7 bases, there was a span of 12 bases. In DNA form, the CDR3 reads TGTGCCAGCAGAGGGGCGGGCGGGACCCAGTACTTC. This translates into CASRGAGGTQYF. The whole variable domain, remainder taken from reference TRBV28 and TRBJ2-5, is DVKVTQSSRYLVKRTGEKVFLECVQDMDHENMFWYRQDPGLGLRLIYFSYDVKMKEKGDIPEGYSVSREKKERFSLILESASTNQTSMYLCASRGAGGTQYFGPGTRLLVL.

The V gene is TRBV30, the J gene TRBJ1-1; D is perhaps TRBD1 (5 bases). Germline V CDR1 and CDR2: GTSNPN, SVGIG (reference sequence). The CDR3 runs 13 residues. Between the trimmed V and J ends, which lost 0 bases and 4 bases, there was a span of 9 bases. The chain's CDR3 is CAWSVYRSTEAFF. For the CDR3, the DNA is TGTGCCTGGAGTGTCTACAGGTCCACTGAAGCTTTCTTT.

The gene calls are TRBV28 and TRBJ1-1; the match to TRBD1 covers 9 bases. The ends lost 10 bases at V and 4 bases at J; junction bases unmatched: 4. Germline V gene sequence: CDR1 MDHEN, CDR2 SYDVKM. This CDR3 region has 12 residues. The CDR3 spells CAIGQGTTEAFF. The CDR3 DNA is TGTGCCATCGGACAGGGGACCACTGAAGCTTTCTTT. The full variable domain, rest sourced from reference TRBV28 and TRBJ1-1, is DVKVTQSSRYLVKRTGEKVFLECVQDMDHENMFWYRQDPGLGLRLIYFSYDVKMKEKGDIPEGYSVSREKKERFSLILESASTNQTSMYLCAIGQGTTEAFFGQGTRLTVV.

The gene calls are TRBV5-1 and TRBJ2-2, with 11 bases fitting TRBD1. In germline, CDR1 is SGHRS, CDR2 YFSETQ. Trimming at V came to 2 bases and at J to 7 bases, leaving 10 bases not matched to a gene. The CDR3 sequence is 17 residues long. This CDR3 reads CASSLGGQGAPDGELFF. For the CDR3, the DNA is TGCGCCAGCAGCTTAGGCGGACAGGGGGCGCCGGACGGGGAGCTGTTTTTT.

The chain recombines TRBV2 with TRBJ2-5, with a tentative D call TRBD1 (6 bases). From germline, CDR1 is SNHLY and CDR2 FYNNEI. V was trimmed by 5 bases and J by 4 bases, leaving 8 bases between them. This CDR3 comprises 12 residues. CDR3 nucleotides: TGTGCCAGCAGTATGGACAGAGAGACCCAGTACTTC. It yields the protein CASSMDRETQYF.

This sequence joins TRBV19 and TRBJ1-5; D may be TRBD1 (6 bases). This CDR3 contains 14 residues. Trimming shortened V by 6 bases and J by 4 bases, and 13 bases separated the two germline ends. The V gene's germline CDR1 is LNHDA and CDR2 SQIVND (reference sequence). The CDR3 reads CASSRTELNQPQHF. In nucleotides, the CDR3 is TGTGCCAGTAGCCGGACAGAGTTAAATCAGCCCCAGCATTTT.

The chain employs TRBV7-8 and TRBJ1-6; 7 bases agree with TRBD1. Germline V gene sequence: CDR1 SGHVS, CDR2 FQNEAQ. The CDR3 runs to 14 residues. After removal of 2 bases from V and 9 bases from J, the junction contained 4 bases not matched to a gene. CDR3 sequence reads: CASSLNRGSSPLHF. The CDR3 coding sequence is TGTGCCAGCAGCTTAAACAGGGGTAGTTCACCCCTCCACTTT.

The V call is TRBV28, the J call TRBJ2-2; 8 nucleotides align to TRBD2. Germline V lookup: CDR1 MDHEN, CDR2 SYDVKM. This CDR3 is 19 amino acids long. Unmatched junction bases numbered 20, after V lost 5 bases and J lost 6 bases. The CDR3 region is CASSPPGTRFSVQAGELFF. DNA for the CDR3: TGTGCCAGCAGTCCCCCCGGGACTAGGTTCAGTGTCCAGGCCGGGGAGCTGTTTTTT. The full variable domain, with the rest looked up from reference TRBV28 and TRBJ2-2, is DVKVTQSSRYLVKRTGEKVFLECVQDMDHENMFWYRQDPGLGLRLIYFSYDVKMKEKGDIPEGYSVSREKKERFSLILESASTNQTSMYLCASSPPGTRFSVQAGELFFGEGSRLTVL.

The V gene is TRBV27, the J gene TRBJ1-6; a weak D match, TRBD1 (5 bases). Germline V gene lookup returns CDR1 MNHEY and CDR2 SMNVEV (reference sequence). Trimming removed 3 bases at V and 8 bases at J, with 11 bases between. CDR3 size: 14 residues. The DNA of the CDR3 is TGTGCCAGCAGTTTTGGCAGGGCTGATTCACCCCTCCACTTT. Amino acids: CASSFGRADSPLHF.

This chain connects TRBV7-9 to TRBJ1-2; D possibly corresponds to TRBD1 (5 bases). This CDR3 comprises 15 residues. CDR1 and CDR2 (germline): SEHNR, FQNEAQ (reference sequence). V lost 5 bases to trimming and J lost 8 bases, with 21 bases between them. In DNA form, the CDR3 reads TGTGCCAGCAGCCTGGGGACGGAGGGAGTAGGGGGCTACACCTTC. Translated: CASSLGTEGVGGYTF. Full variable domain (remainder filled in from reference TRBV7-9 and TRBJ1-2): DTGVSQNPRHKITKRGQNVTFRCDPISEHNRLYWYRQTLGQGPEFLTYFQNEAQLEKSRLLSDRFSAERPKGSFSTLEIQRTEQGDSAMYLCASSLGTEGVGGYTFGSGTRLTVV.

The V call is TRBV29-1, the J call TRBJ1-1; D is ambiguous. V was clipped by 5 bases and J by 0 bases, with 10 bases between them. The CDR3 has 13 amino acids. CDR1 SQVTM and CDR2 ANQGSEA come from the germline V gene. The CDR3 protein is CSVYLSLNTEAFF. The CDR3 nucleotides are TGCAGCGTTTACTTGAGTTTGAACACTGAAGCTTTCTTT.

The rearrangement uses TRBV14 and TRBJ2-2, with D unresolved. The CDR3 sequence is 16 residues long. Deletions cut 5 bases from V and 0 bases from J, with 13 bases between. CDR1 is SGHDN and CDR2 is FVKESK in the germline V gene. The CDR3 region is CASSRANRANTGELFF. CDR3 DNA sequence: TGTGCCAGCAGCAGAGCAAATAGAGCGAACACCGGGGAGCTGTTTTTT.

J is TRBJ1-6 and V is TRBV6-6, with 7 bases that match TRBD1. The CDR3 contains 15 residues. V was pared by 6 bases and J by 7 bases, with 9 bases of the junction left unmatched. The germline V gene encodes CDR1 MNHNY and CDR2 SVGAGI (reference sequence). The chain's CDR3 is CASRGGTVRNSPLHF. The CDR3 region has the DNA TGTGCCAGCAGAGGCGGGACAGTGCGAAATTCACCCCTCCACTTT.

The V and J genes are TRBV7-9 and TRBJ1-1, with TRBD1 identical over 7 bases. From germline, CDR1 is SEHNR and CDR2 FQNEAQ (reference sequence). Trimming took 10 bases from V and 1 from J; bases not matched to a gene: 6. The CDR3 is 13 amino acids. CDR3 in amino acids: CATRGQSNTEAFF. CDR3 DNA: TGTGCCACCAGGGGACAGTCGAACACTGAAGCTTTCTTT.

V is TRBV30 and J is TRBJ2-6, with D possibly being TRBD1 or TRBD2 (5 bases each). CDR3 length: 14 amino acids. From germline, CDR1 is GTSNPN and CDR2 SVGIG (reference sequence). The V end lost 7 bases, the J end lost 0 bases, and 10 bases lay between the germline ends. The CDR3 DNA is TGTGCCTCGCTGGGGGACTCTGGGGCCAACGTCCTGACTTTC. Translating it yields CASLGDSGANVLTF.

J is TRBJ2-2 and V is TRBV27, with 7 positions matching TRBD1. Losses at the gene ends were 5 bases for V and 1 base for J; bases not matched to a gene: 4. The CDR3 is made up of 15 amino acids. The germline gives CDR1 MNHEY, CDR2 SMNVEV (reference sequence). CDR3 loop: CASSPGDRNTGELFF. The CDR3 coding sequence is TGTGCCAGCAGTCCCGGGGACAGGAACACCGGGGAGCTGTTTTTT.

The CDR3 nucleotides are TGTGCCAGCAGCAAAGGGGGTCTCAATGAGCAGTTCTTC. This translates into CASSKGGLNEQFF. The chain joins TRBV7-9 to TRBJ2-1; D possibly corresponds to TRBD1 (6 bases). CDR3 length: 13 amino acids. The V gene's germline CDR1 is SEHNR and CDR2 FQNEAQ (reference sequence). Deletions cut 5 bases from V and 6 bases from J, with 11 bases between. The full variable domain, completed using reference TRBV7-9 and TRBJ2-1, is DTGVSQNPRHKITKRGQNVTFRCDPISEHNRLYWYRQTLGQGPEFLTYFQNEAQLEKSRLLSDRFSAERPKGSFSTLEIQRTEQGDSAMYLCASSKGGLNEQFFGPGTRLTVL.

The CDR3, as DNA: TGTGCCAGCTCACCACGGGACCTCTCCGGGGAGCTGTTTTTT. Protein sequence: CASSPRDLSGELFF. The chain uses TRBV18 and TRBJ2-2, with D perhaps matching TRBD1 or TRBD2 (5 bases each). Germline V lookup: CDR1 KGHSH, CDR2 LQKENI. The CDR3 has 14 amino acids. Between the trimmed V and J ends, which lost 1 base and 6 bases, there was a span of 9 bases.

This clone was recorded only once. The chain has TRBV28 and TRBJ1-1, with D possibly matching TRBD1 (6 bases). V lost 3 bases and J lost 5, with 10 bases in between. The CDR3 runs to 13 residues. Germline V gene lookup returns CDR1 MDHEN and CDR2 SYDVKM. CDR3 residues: CASSFRGATEAFF. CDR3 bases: TGTGCCAGCAGTTTCCGGGGGGCGACTGAAGCTTTCTTT.

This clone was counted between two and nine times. The CDR3 DNA is TGTGCCAGCAGTGAACCGGGACAGGGAGCTTCACCCCTCCACTTT. Amino acid sequence: CASSEPGQGASPLHF. This sequence joins TRBV6-1 and TRBJ1-6, with 9 bases identical to TRBD1. Losses at the gene ends were 2 bases for V and 9 bases for J; bases not matched to a gene: 5. CDR1 and CDR2 (germline): MNHNS, SASEGT. The CDR3 sequence is 15 residues long.